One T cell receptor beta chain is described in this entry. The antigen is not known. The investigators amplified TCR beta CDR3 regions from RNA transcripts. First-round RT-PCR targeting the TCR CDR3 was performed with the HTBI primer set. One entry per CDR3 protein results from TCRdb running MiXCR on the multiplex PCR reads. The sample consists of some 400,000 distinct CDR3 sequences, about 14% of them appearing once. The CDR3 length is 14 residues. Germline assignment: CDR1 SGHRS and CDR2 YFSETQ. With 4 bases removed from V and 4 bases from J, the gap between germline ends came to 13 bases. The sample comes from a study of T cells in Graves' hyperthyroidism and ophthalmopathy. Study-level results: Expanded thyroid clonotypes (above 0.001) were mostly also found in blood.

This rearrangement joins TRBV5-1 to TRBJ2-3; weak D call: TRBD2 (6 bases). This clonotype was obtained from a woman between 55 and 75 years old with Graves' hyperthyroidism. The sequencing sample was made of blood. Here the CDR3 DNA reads TGCGCCAGCAGCCGGGCGGGGTCATCAGATACGCAGTATTTT. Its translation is CASSRAGSSDTQYF.